The rows below give T cell receptor beta chains drawn from one sample of a study of T cells expressing NK-cell markers. After re-calling the 5' RACE reads, TCRdb lists one entry per CDR3 protein, DNA absent. This sample's clone table lists approximately 170,000 distinct CDR3 sequences. Sequencing input: blood T cells: a sorted CD56 or NKG2C T cell subset, CD4+ or CD8+ T cells, or bulk PBMC T cells (not recorded which). These receptors were obtained from a man between 18 and 69 years old in good health. Both conserved end residues are part of each CDR3.

v_call,j_call,cdr3_aa
TRBV4-1,TRBJ2-3,CASSQAFREGSTDTQYF
TRBV11-2,TRBJ1-6,CASSLGQDPNNSPLHF
TRBV12-3/TRBV12-4,TRBJ1-5,CASSFILDSLNQPQHF
TRBV5-1,TRBJ2-1,CASSPGVGRSSYNEQFF
TRBV6-5,TRBJ1-6,CASSYAPVLGSYNSPLHF
TRBV5-1,TRBJ2-2,CASTEGPNRSGELFF
TRBV11-1,TRBJ2-3,CASSHPLGLAGGATDTQYF
TRBV2,TRBJ1-1,CASDLTGTTEAFF
TRBV19,TRBJ2-2,CASRETGELFF
TRBV27,TRBJ1-5,CASSLTTKGNQPQHF
TRBV20-1,TRBJ1-1,CSARDFRSPNTEAFF
TRBV6-1,TRBJ2-1,CASRLNTNNEQFF
TRBV12-3/TRBV12-4,TRBJ2-7,CASSHSGGYEQYF
TRBV6-1,TRBJ2-1,CASSKSDRGSYNEQFF
TRBV6-1,TRBJ1-6,CASSQQGRDSPLHF
TRBV2,TRBJ2-5,CASSLGERARETQYF
TRBV28,TRBJ1-5,CASSNSPVGRSSNQPQHF
TRBV28,TRBJ1-2,CASSLLEGAWGYTF
TRBV9,TRBJ2-7,CASSRGQGRIDEQYF
TRBV27,TRBJ2-1,CASSFVITRNEQFF
TRBV6-5,TRBJ2-3,CASSYPDRGSWDTQYF
TRBV2,TRBJ1-5,CASSVTGANQPQHF
TRBV10-3,TRBJ2-5,CAISDPTSAETQYF
TRBV4-1,TRBJ1-1,CASRLMAFANTEAFF
TRBV7-8,TRBJ1-2,CASSLSTGVVPGYTF
TRBV2,TRBJ1-3,CASSESGAGNTIYF
TRBV19,TRBJ1-5,CASSMGEQGSQPQHF
TRBV5-1,TRBJ2-5,CASSSPDQTQYF
TRBV10-3,TRBJ2-7,CAISDRGGAYEQYF
TRBV11-2,TRBJ2-3,CASSLDGPYTDTQYF
TRBV3-1,TRBJ1-3,CASSQGTGLSGNTIYF
TRBV20-1,TRBJ2-7,CSAGGREPYEQYF
TRBV12-3/TRBV12-4,TRBJ2-7,CASSLRQGGYEQYF